Listed below are T cell receptor beta chains from one sample, sequenced in a study of CD8+ T cells in alopecia areata. The table came from immunoSEQ multiplex PCR; TCRdb's copy has only in-frame clones and leaves some out. The sample includes 150,000 to 200,000 clones, 55% of them seen just once. The sample comprised CD4+ T cells sorted from blood. These TCRs come from a human donor in good health. The CDR3 runs from the conserved cysteine through the conserved F or W. A D gene is named only where the DNA matches it firmly. Only some rows state a clone size, as once, few, many or a class for expanded clones.

V gene	D gene	clone size	J gene	CDR3 protein	CDR3 DNA
TRBV29-1	TRBD1	NA	TRBJ1-1	CSVRRTGGFEGTEAFF	TGCAGCGTTCGGAGGACAGGGGGCTTCGAGGGCACTGAAGCTTTCTTT
TRBV7-2	NA	once	TRBJ2-2	CASSSDTGELFF	TGTGCCAGCAGCTCGGACACCGGGGAGCTGTTTTTT
TRBV27	NA	NA	TRBJ2-3	CASSSPVRDSTDTQYF	TGTGCCAGCAGCTCCCCAGTTCGCGATAGCACAGATACGCAGTATTTT
TRBV2	TRBD2	NA	TRBJ2-5	CASSGPGLGEETQYF	TGTGCCAGCAGTGGGCCGGGACTAGGTGAGGAGACCCAGTACTTC
TRBV4-1	NA	NA	TRBJ2-7	CASSHPAFGGRPSYEQYF	TGCGCCAGCAGCCACCCAGCGTTCGGCGGACGCCCTTCCTACGAGCAGTACTTC
TRBV29-1	NA	few	TRBJ2-7	CSAPRTRSDYEQYF	TGCAGCGCCCCCCGGACACGGTCGGACTACGAGCAGTACTTC
TRBV29-1	TRBD2	NA	TRBJ2-1	CSVLAGGPNQFF	TGCAGCGTTTTAGCGGGAGGGCCCAATCAGTTCTTC
TRBV28	NA	NA	TRBJ1-1	CASSPRATEAFF	TGTGCCAGCAGTCCCCGGGCCACTGAAGCTTTCTTT
TRBV7-2	TRBD2	once	TRBJ2-1	CASSLGLAGNNEQFF	TGTGCCAGCAGCTTAGGTCTAGCGGGAAACAATGAGCAGTTCTTC
TRBV29-1	TRBD1	NA	TRBJ2-2	CSVKGQGNTGELFF	TGCAGCGTAAAGGGACAGGGGAACACCGGGGAGCTGTTTTTT
TRBV7-6	TRBD1	NA	TRBJ1-5	CASSLGTGGNQPQHF	TGTGCCAGCAGCTTAGGAACAGGGGGCAATCAGCCCCAGCATTTT
TRBV7-9	TRBD1	NA	TRBJ2-1	CASSGPLWTGANNEQFF	TGTGCCAGCAGCGGACCTCTTTGGACAGGGGCCAACAATGAGCAGTTCTTC
TRBV29-1	NA	few	TRBJ2-7	CSVEVGLKPHEQYF	TGCAGCGTTGAAGTTGGACTGAAGCCCCACGAGCAGTACTTC
TRBV30	NA	NA	TRBJ2-1	CAWNSQGRVFF	TGTGCCTGGAATAGTCAAGGGCGGGTGTTCTTC
TRBV30	NA	NA	TRBJ2-7	CAWSVHGGYEQYF	TGTGCCTGGAGTGTACATGGAGGGTACGAGCAGTACTTC
TRBV5-6	TRBD2	few	TRBJ2-7	CASRLLAGKDEQYF	TGTGCCAGCAGGCTACTAGCGGGAAAGGACGAGCAGTACTTC
TRBV9	TRBD1	once	TRBJ1-2	CASSTGDGYTF	TGTGCCAGCTCGACAGGGGATGGCTACACCTTC
TRBV15	TRBD1	NA	TRBJ1-5	CATSRDGQGVGNQPQHF	TGTGCCACCAGCAGAGACGGACAGGGCGTCGGCAATCAGCCCCAGCATTTT
TRBV19	NA	NA	TRBJ1-2	CASTPGAGGDYGYTF	TGTGCCAGTACTCCCGGCGCGGGCGGGGACTATGGCTACACCTTC
TRBV6-1	TRBD2	once	TRBJ2-2	CASSEASAGVVAGELFF	TGTGCCAGCAGTGAAGCTTCGGCGGGAGTGGTGGCCGGGGAGCTGTTTTTT
TRBV10-3	TRBD2	few	TRBJ2-3	CAISRGGDTQYF	TGTGCCATCAGTCGCGGGGGAGATACGCAGTATTTT
TRBV10-3	NA	NA	TRBJ2-3	CAIARQNTQYF	TGTGCCATCGCAAGACAGAATACGCAGTATTTT
TRBV20-1	NA	NA	TRBJ1-1	CSARGATEAFF	TGCAGTGCTAGAGGGGCTACTGAAGCTTTCTTT
TRBV18	NA	once	TRBJ2-1	CASSPRVGQGTYNEQFF	TGTGCCAGCTCACCCCGAGTGGGTCAGGGAACCTACAATGAGCAGTTCTTC
TRBV15	NA	NA	TRBJ1-1	CATSGRTFRDTEAFF	TGTGCCACCAGCGGACGGACATTTAGGGACACTGAAGCTTTCTTT
TRBV4-1	NA	NA	TRBJ2-3	CASSYSLGLNTDTQYF	TGCGCCAGCAGCTACTCCTTGGGACTTAACACAGATACGCAGTATTTT
TRBV5-6	NA	NA	TRBJ2-7	CASSSLSRGEQYF	TGTGCCAGCAGCTCCCTCTCTCGGGGCGAGCAGTACTTC
TRBV25-1	NA	few	TRBJ1-1	CASSDWAQNTEAFF	TGTGCCAGCAGTGACTGGGCCCAGAACACTGAAGCTTTCTTT
TRBV30	TRBD1	NA	TRBJ1-5	CAWNPGQGVREPQHF	TGTGCCTGGAACCCGGGACAGGGAGTGAGAGAGCCCCAGCATTTT
TRBV4-1	NA	few	TRBJ2-7	CASSDPNAYEQYF	TGCGCCAGCAGCGACCCCAACGCCTACGAGCAGTACTTC
TRBV2	NA	NA	TRBJ1-4	CASSQVWTGGEGLFF	TGTGCCAGCAGCCAAGTTTGGACCGGGGGTGAAGGGCTGTTTTTT
TRBV7-9	NA	few	TRBJ1-4	CASRNRVGEKLFF	TGTGCCAGCAGGAACAGGGTCGGGGAAAAACTGTTTTTT
TRBV29-1	NA	few	TRBJ2-5	CSVVRRNQETQYF	TGCAGCGTTGTTCGGCGGAACCAAGAGACCCAGTACTTC
TRBV4-2	NA	NA	TRBJ2-7	CASSQMRGEPYEQYF	TGTGCCAGCAGCCAAATGAGGGGGGAACCCTACGAGCAGTACTTC
TRBV9	NA	NA	TRBJ2-5	CASSGGDRDRQETQYF	TGTGCCAGCAGCGGCGGGGACCGGGACAGACAAGAGACCCAGTACTTC
TRBV30	TRBD1	once	TRBJ2-7	CAWNPTGVFGEQYF	TGTGCCTGGAACCCGACAGGGGTCTTTGGGGAGCAGTACTTC
TRBV29-1	NA	NA	TRBJ1-5	CSVDNHQPQHF	TGCAGCGTTGATAACCATCAGCCCCAGCATTTT
TRBV6-5	NA	NA	TRBJ1-5	CASWGRNNQPQHF	TGTGCCAGCTGGGGGCGGAACAATCAGCCCCAGCATTTT
TRBV29-1	NA	NA	TRBJ1-6	CSVFRGGTLHF	TGCAGCGTTTTCAGGGGTGGAACCCTCCACTTT
TRBV9	TRBD1	NA	TRBJ1-2	CASIKGYRGGVGYTF	TGTGCCAGCATCAAGGGGTACAGGGGCGGAGTTGGCTACACCTTC
TRBV29-1	NA	NA	TRBJ2-1	CSVRGISPNEQFF	TGCAGCGTTCGAGGTATTTCCCCTAATGAGCAGTTCTTC
TRBV11-2	NA	NA	TRBJ2-5	CASSLVGRQLETQYF	TGTGCCAGCAGCCTGGTGGGCCGACAGCTGGAGACCCAGTACTTC
TRBV7-2	NA	few	TRBJ2-7	CASSLVRMAHYEQYF	TGTGCCAGCAGCTTAGTTCGTATGGCCCACTACGAGCAGTACTTC
TRBV30	NA	few	TRBJ1-5	CAWSGGLEVPQHF	TGTGCCTGGAGTGGGGGGTTGGAAGTGCCCCAGCATTTT
TRBV29-1	NA	NA	TRBJ2-5	CSVQGNGETQYF	TGCAGCGTTCAAGGGAACGGAGAGACCCAGTACTTC
TRBV5-1	NA	NA	TRBJ1-1	CASSLARGADTEAFF	TGCGCCAGCAGCTTGGCCCGGGGGGCAGACACTGAAGCTTTCTTT
TRBV29-1	TRBD1	NA	TRBJ2-5	CSVDARQGLETQYF	TGCAGCGTTGATGCGAGACAGGGGTTGGAGACCCAGTACTTC
TRBV29-1	TRBD2	NA	TRBJ2-7	CSVANLAGGPSEQYF	TGCAGCGTCGCCAATCTAGCGGGAGGGCCCAGCGAGCAGTACTTC
TRBV10-2	TRBD2	few	TRBJ2-7	CASTTSGMGEQYF	TGCGCCAGCACGACTAGCGGGATGGGCGAGCAGTACTTC
TRBV27	NA	NA	TRBJ2-7	CASRAMTGAIYEQYF	TGTGCCAGCAGAGCTATGACGGGAGCTATCTACGAGCAGTACTTC
TRBV29-1	NA	NA	TRBJ1-4	CSVAGDEKLFF	TGCAGCGTTGCAGGGGATGAAAAACTGTTTTTT
TRBV6-5	TRBD2	few	TRBJ2-1	CASHTSGTGNEQFF	TGTGCCAGCCACACTAGCGGGACGGGGAATGAGCAGTTCTTC